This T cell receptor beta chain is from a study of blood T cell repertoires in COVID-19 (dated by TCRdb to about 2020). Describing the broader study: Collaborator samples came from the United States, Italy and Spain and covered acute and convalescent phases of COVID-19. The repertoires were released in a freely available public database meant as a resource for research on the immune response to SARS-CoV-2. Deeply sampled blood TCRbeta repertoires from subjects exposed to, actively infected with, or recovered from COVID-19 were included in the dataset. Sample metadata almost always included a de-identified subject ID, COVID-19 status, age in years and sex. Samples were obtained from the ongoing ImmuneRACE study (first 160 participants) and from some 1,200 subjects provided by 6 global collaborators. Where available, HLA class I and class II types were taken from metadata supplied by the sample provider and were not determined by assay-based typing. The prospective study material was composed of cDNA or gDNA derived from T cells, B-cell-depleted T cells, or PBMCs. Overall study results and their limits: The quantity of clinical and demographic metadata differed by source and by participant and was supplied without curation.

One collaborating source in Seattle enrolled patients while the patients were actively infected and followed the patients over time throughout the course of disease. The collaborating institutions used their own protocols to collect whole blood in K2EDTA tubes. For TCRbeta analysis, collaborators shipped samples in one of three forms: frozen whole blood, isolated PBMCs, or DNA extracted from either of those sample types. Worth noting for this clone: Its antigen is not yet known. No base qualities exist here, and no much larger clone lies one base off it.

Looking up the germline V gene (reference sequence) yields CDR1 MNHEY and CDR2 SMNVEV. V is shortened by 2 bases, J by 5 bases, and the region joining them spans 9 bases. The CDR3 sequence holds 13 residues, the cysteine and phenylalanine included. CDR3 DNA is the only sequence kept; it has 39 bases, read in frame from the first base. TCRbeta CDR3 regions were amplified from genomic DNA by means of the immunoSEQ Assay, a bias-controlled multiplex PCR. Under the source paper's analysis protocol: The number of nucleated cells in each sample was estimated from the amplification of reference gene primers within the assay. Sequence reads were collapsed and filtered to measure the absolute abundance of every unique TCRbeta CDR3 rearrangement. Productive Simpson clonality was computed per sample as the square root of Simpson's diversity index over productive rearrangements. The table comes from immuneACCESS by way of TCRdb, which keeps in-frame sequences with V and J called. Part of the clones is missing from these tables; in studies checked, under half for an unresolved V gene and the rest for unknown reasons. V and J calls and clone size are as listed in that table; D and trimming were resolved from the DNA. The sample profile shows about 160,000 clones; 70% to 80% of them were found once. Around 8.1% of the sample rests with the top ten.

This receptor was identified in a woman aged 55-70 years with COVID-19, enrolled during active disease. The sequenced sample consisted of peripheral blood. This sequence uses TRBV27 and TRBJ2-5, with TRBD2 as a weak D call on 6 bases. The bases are TGTGCCAGCAGTTTAAATCGGGAGGAGACCCAGTACTTC. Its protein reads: CASSLNREETQYF.